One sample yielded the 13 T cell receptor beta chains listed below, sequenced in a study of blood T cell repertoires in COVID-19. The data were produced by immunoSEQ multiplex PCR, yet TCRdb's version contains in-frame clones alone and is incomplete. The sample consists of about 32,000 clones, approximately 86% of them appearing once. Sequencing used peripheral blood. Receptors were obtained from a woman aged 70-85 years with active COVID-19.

The CDR3 region is CASSLLGQGFDQPQHF. The CDR3 DNA is TGTGCCAGCAGCTTACTCGGACAGGGGTTCGATCAGCCCCAGCATTTT. The chain carries TRBV11-2 and TRBJ1-5, with 9 bases aligning to TRBD1. Losses at the gene ends were 2 bases for V and 5 bases for J; bases not matched to a gene: 7. The CDR3 is 16 amino acids. Germline lookup yields CDR1 SGHAT and CDR2 FQNNGV.

CDR3 sequence reads: CASSLVQGNDRPQHF. CDR3 sequence (DNA): TGTGCCAGCAGCTTAGTACAGGGGAACGATCGGCCCCAGCATTTT. The V and J genes are TRBV7-8 and TRBJ1-5; the match to TRBD1 covers 7 bases. Germline V gene data show CDR1 as SGHVS and CDR2 as FQNEAQ. Trimming removed 1 base from V and 9 bases from J; junction bases left unmatched: 9. This CDR3 spans 15 amino acids.

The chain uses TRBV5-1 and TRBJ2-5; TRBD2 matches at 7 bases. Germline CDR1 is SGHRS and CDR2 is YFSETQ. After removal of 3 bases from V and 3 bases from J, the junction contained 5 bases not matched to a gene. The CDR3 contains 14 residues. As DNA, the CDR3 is TGCGCCAGCAGCTCGTCGACTAGCAAAGAGACCCAGTACTTC. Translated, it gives CASSSSTSKETQYF.

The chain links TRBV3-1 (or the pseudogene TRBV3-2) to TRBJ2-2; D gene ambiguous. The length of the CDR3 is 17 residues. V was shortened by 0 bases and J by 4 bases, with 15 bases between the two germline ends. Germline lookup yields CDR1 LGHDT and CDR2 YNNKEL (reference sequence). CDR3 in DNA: TGTGCCAGCAGCCAAGATTATGCCCTGGTGCGCACCGGGGAGCTGTTTTTT. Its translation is CASSQDYALVRTGELFF.

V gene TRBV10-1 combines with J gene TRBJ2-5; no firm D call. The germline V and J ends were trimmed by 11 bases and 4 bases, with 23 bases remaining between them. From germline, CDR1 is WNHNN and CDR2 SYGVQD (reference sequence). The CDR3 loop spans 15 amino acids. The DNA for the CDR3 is TGCGCCCCGAGAGGCGACGAGAATAACACAGAGACCCAGTACTTC. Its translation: CAPRGDENNTETQYF.

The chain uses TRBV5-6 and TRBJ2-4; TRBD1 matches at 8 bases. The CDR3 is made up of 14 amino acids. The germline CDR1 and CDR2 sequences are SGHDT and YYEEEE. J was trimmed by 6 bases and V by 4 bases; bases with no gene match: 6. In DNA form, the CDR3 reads TGTGCCAGCAGCCCTCAGGGGGCCGGAAACATTCAGTACTTC. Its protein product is CASSPQGAGNIQYF. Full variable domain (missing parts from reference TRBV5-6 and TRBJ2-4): DAGVTQSPTHLIKTRGQQVTLRCSPKSGHDTVSWYQQALGQGPQFIFQYYEEEERQRGNFPDRFSGHQFPNYSSELNVNALLLGDSALYLCASSPQGAGNIQYFGAGTRLSVL.

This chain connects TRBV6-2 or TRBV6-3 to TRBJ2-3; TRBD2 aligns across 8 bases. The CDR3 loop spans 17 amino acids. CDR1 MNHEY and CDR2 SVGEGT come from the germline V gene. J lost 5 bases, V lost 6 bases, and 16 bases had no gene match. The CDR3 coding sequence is TGTGCCAGCAGACCTCGCCTAAGCGGGGGATGGGTAGATACGCAGTATTTT. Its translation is CASRPRLSGGWVDTQYF.

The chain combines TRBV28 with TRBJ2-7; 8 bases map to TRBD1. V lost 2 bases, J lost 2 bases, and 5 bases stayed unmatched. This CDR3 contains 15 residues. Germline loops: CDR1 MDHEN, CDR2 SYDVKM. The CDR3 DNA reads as TGTGCCAGCAGTTTAGTTCAGGGACAGGCCTACGAGCAGTACTTC. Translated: CASSLVQGQAYEQYF.

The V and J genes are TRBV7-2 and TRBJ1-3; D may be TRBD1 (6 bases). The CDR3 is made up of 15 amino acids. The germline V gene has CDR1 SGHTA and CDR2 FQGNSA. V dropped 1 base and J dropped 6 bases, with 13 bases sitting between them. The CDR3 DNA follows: TGTGCCAGCAGCTTAGATCGGACAGCCATAAACACCATATATTTT. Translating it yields CASSLDRTAINTIYF.

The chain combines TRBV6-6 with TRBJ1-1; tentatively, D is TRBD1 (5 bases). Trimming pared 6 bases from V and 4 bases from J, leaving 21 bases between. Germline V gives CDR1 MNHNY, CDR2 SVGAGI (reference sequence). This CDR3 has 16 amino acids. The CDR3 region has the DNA TGTGCCAGCAGGGACCAACGGGGACTACAGGTCACTGAAGCTTTCTTT. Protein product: CASRDQRGLQVTEAFF.

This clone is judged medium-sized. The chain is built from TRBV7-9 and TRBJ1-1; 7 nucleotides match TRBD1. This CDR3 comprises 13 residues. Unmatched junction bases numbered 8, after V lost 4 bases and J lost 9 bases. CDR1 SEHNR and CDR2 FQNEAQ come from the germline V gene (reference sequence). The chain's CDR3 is CASSSSAGGKAFF. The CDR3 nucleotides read TGTGCCAGCAGCTCTTCTGCAGGGGGGAAAGCTTTCTTT.

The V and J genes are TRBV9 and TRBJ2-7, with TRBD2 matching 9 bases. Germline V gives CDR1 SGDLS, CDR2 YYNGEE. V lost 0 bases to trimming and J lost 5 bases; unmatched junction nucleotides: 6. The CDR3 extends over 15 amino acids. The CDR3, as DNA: TGTGCCAGCAGCGTAGCCGGCGGGGGGGGCGACGAGCAGTACTTC. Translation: CASSVAGGGGDEQYF.

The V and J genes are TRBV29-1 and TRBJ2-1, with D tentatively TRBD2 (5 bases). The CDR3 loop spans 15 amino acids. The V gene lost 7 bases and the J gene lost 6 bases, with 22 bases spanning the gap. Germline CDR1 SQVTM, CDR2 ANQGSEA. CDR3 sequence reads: CSAVGIGSAINEQFF. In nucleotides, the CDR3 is TGCAGCGCCGTGGGAATCGGTAGCGCGATCAATGAGCAGTTCTTC.